This TCR beta chain comes out of a study of CD8+CD57+ T cells in acquired aplastic anemia. Points from the study as a whole: Patients did not significantly differ from controls in CD8+ Simpson's diversity. Overlap between patients and controls comprised roughly 30 CD8+ CDR3 sequences.

Genomic DNA templated the TCR beta VDJ and CDR3 profiling. In TCRdb, the reads were re-called with MiXCR into one record per CDR3 protein. The sample yields 200,000 to 300,000 distinct CDR3 sequences, roughly half seen once. Patients chosen for sequencing had shown CD8+CD57+ cell expansion by flow cytometry. Among the patients, all had severe acquired aplastic anemia. Receipt of therapy had not occurred in any patient by the time of blood sampling. The CDR3 runs to 13 residues. V was clipped by 3 bases and J by 5 bases, with 8 bases between them. Germline CDR1 reads MGHRA; CDR2 reads YSYEKL. On this clonotype itself: Its cognate antigen is unknown.

Sequenced material: sorted CD4+, CD8+, or CD8+CD57+ T cells (not recorded which) from PBMCs. This TCR derives from a human donor with aplastic anemia. The V and J genes are TRBV4-1 and TRBJ2-1, with TRBD1 as a possible D gene (5 bases). CDR3 DNA: TGCGCCAGCAGCCATGACAGAAACAATGAGCAGTTCTTC. Protein: CASSHDRNNEQFF.